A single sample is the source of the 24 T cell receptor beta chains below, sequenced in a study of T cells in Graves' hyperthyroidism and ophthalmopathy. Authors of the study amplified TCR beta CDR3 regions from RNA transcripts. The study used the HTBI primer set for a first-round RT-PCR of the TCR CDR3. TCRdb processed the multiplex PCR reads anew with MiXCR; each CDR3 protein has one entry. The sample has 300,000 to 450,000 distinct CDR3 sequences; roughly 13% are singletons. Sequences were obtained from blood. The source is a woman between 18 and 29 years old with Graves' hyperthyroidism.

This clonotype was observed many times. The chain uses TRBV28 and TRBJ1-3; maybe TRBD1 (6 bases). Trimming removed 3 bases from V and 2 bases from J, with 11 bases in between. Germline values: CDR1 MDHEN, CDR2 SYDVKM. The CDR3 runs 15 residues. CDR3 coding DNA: TGTGCCAGCAGTTTCGGGGGCACCGCTGGAAACACCATATATTTT. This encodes CASSFGGTAGNTIYF.

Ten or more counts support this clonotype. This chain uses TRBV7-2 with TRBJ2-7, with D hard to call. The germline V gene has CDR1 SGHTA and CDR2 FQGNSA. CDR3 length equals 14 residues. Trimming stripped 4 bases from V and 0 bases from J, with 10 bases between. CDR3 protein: CASSSYLDSYEQYF. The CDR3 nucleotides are TGTGCCAGCAGCTCCTATCTCGACTCCTACGAGCAGTACTTC.

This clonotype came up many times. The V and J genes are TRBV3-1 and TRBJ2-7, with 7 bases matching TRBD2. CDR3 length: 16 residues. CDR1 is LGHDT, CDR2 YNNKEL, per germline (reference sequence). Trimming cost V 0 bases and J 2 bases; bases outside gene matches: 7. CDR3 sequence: CASSQDRAGLAYEQYF. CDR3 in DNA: TGTGCCAGCAGCCAAGACAGGGCTGGACTAGCCTACGAGCAGTACTTC.

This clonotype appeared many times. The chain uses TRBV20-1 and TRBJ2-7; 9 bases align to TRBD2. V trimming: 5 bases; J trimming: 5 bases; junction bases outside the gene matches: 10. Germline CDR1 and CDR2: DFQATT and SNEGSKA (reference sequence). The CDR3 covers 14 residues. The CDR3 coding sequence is TGCAGTGCTGTTCGAGGGCGGGAGGGCCACGAGCAGTACTTC. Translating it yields CSAVRGREGHEQYF.

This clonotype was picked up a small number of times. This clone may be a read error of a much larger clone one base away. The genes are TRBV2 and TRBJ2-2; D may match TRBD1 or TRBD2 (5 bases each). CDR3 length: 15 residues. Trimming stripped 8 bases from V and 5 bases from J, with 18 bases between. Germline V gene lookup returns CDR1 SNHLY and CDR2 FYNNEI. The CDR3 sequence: CASGVRGVGTGELFF. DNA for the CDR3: TGTGCCAGCGGGGTGAGGGGAGTCGGGACCGGGGAGCTGTTTTTT.

The CDR3 loop is CSASHSSEQYF. CDR3 bases: TGCAGTGCTAGCCACTCTAGCGAGCAGTACTTC. V is TRBV20-1 and J is TRBJ2-7; D is unresolved. CDR1 and CDR2 from the germline V gene are DFQATT and SNEGSKA (reference sequence). Trimming took off 3 bases at V and 6 bases at J, with 9 bases between the two ends. This CDR3 is built from 11 residues.

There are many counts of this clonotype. This chain's CDR3 is CASSLTANTEAFF. The CDR3 DNA reads TGTGCCAGCAGTTTGACAGCGAACACTGAAGCTTTCTTT. This chain joins TRBV12-3 or TRBV12-4 and TRBJ1-1, with a weak D call TRBD1 (5 bases). The V and J ends lost 3 bases and 1 base respectively, with 6 bases between them. The CDR3 has 13 amino acids.

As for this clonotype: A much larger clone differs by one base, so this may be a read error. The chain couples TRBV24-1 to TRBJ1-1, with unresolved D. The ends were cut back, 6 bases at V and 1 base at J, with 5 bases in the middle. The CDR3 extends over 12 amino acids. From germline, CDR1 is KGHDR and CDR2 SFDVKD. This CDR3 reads CATSLGNTEAFF. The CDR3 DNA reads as TGTGCCACCAGTCTCGGGAACACTGAAGCTTTCTTT.

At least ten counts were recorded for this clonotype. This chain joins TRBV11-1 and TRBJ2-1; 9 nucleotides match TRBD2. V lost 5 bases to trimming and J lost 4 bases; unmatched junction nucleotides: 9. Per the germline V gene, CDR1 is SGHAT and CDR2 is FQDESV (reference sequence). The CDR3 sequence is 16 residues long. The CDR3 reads CASSRRYSGGYNEQFF. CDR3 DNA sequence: TGTGCCAGCAGCAGAAGGTACAGCGGGGGGTACAATGAGCAGTTCTTC.

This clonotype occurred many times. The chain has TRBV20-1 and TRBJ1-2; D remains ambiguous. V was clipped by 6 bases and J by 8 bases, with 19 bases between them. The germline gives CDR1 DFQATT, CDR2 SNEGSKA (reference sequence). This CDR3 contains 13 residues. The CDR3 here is CSAAHRTPDGYTF. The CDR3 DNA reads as TGCAGTGCGGCCCATCGGACCCCCGACGGCTACACCTTC.

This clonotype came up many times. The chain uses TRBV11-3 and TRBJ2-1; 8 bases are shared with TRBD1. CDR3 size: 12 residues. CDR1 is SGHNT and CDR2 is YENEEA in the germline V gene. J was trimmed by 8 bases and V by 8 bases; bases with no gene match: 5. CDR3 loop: CASSLDRDEQFF. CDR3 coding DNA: TGTGCCAGCTCACTGGACAGGGATGAGCAGTTCTTC.

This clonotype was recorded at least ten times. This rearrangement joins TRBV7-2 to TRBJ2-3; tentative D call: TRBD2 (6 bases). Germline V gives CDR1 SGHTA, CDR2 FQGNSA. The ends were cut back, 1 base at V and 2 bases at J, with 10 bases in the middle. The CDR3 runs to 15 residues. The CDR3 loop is CASSLGTGVTDTQYF. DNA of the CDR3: TGTGCCAGCAGCTTAGGGACGGGGGTCACAGATACGCAGTATTTT.

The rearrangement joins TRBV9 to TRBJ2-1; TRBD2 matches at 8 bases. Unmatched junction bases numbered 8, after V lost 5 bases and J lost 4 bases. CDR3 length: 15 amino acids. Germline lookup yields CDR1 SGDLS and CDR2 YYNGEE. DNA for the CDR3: TGTGCCAGCAGTGAAAGCGGGAGCGATTACAATGAGCAGTTCTTC. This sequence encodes CASSESGSDYNEQFF.

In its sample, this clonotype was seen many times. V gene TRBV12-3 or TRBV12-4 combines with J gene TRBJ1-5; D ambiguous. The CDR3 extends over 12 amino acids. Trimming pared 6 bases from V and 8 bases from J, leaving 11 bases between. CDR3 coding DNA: TGTGCCAGCAGCCTTTGGAGGGAGCCCCAGCATTTT. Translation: CASSLWREPQHF.

The CDR3 protein is CASSLRRGPQSNQPQHF. As DNA, the CDR3 is TGTGCCAGTAGTCTGCGAAGGGGACCCCAAAGCAATCAGCCCCAGCATTTT. The rearrangement joins TRBV19 to TRBJ1-5, with D possibly being TRBD1 (5 bases). With 5 bases removed from V and 1 base from J, the gap between germline ends came to 18 bases. This CDR3 contains 17 residues. CDR1 LNHDA and CDR2 SQIVND come from the germline V gene (reference sequence).

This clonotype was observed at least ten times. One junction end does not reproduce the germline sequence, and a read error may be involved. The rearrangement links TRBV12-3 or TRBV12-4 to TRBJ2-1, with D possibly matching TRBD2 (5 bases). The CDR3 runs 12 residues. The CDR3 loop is CASRSPDGVSIF. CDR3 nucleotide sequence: TGTGCCAGCAGATCCCCGGACGGGGTATCGATCTTC.

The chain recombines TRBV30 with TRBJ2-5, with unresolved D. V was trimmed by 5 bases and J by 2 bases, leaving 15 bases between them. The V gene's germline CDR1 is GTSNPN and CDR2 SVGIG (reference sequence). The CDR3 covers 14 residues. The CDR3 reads CAWDQVRPQETQYF. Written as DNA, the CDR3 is TGTGCCTGGGATCAGGTCCGGCCTCAAGAGACCCAGTACTTC.

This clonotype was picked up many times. CDR3 DNA: TGCAGTGCTACTCGACGGGGGGACGATACGCAGTATTTT. It is translated as CSATRRGDDTQYF. The genes are TRBV20-1 and TRBJ2-3; 7 nucleotides agree with TRBD2. J gave up 6 bases and V 4 bases, and 7 bases lay outside the gene matches. Germline values: CDR1 DFQATT, CDR2 SNEGSKA (reference sequence). The CDR3 runs to 13 residues.

The DNA of the CDR3 is TGTGCCAGTAGTACTGGGGGGTCTGAGCAGTTCTTC. It translates to CASSTGGSEQFF. This rearrangement joins TRBV19 to TRBJ2-1; tentative D call: TRBD2 (6 bases). The CDR3 runs to 12 residues. CDR1 and CDR2 from the germline V gene are LNHDA and SQIVND (reference sequence). The V gene lost 4 bases and the J gene lost 9 bases, with 10 bases spanning the gap.

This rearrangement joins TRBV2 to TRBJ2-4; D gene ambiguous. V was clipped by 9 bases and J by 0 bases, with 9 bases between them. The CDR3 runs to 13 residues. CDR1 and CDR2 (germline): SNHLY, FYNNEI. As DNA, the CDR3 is TGTGCCAGTAACCAGCTAGCCAAAAACATTCAGTACTTC. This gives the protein CASNQLAKNIQYF.

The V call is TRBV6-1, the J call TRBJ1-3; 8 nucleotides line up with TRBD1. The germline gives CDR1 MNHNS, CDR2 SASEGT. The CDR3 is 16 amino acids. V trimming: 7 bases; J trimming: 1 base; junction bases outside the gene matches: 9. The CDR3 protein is CASNGITGGSGNTIYF. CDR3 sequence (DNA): TGTGCCAGCAATGGGATCACAGGGGGTTCTGGAAACACCATATATTTT.

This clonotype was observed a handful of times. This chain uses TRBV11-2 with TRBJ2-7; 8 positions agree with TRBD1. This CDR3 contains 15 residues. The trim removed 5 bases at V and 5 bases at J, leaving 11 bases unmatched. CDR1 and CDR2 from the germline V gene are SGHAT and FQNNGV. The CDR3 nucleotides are TGTGCCAGCAGCCCGATACAGAGACAGGGGAACGAGCAGTACTTC. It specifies CASSPIQRQGNEQYF.

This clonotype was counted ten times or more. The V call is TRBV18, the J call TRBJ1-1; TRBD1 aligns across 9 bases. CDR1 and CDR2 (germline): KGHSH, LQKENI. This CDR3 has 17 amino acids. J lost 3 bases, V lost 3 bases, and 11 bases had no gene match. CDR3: CASSPQGGTGRYTEAFF. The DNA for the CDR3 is TGTGCCAGCTCACCCCAGGGAGGGACAGGGCGGTACACTGAAGCTTTCTTT.

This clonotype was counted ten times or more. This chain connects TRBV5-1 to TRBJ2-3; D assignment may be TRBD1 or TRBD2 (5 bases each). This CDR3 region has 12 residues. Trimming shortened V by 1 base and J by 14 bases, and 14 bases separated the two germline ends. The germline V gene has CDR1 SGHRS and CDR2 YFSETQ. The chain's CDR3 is CASSLWGPFAYF. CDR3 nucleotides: TGCGCCAGCAGCTTGTGGGGACCCTTCGCGTATTTT. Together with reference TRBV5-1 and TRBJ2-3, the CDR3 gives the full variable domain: KAGVTQTPRYLIKTRGQQVTLSCSPISGHRSVSWYQQTPGQGLQFLFEYFSETQRNKGNFPGRFSGRQFSNSRSEMNVSTLELGDSALYLCASSLWGPFAYFGPGTRLTVL.